This TCR beta chain was captured in a study of a mutant IDH1 vaccine in newly diagnosed glioma. At the level of the study: The vaccination schedule gave patients eight doses in weeks 1, 3, 5, 7, 11, 15, 19 and 23. Commencement of vaccination occurred 4-6 weeks following radiotherapy alone, or concurrently with temozolomide cycles. Most had both radiotherapy and temozolomide beforehand; others had only one.

Germline CDR1 and CDR2: SGDLS and YYNGEE. Trimming cost V 2 bases and J 3 bases, with 8 bases left between them. The CDR3 covers 13 residues. The table came from immunoSEQ multiplex PCR; TCRdb's copy has only in-frame clones and leaves some out. Found here are some 60,000 clones, more than 80% of them singletons; the top ten hold roughly 3.6%. The sample's time point: week 11, during vaccination. Every vaccine dose comprised 300 ug of mutant IDH1 20-mer peptide plus topical imiquimod. Tumors from donors were new WHO grade 3 or 4 IDH1-mutant astrocytomas with ATRX loss. Regarding this clone: The antigen is undetermined.

J is TRBJ2-5 and V is TRBV9; the D gene could be TRBD1 or TRBD2 (5 bases each). Here the sequenced sample was PBMCs, taken from a glioma patient whose treatment included an IDH1 peptide vaccine. The clonotype originates from a young man with glioma. This CDR3 reads CASSVGTEETQYF. DNA of the CDR3: TGTGCCAGCAGCGTGGGGACGGAAGAGACCCAGTACTTC.